This is a list of T cell receptor beta chains from one sample in a study of OX40 agonist ivuxolimab in advanced cancers. The assay was immunoSEQ multiplex PCR, and TCRdb's table has in-frame clones only and misses some. The sample has tens of thousands of clones; about 80% are singletons. The sample here was CD4+ or CD8+ T cells sorted from blood, taken in a trial of the OX40 agonist ivuxolimab. The receptor set was obtained from an adult with an advanced solid tumor such as melanoma, head and neck, liver or kidney cancer. Both conserved end residues are part of each CDR3.

cdr3_aa,v_call,cdr3_length,j_call
CAINHGGRTSDEQFF,TRBV10-3,15,TRBJ2-1
CASTLRQGSNTEAFF,TRBV28,15,TRBJ1-1
CASSLGPTLTSGSTDTQYF,TRBV5-6,19,TRBJ2-3
CASTGLDTDTQYF,TRBV19,13,TRBJ2-3
CASSQDGSTGGKHEQYF,TRBV4-3,17,TRBJ2-7
CASSLSGPNYGYTF,TRBV28,14,TRBJ1-2
CASSSGQGTMGYTF,TRBV6-5,14,TRBJ1-2
CASSPAGLGDTIYF,TRBV18,14,TRBJ1-3
CASSLSDSYGYTF,TRBV28,13,TRBJ1-2
CASSLEADTQYF,TRBV4-2,12,TRBJ2-3
CASAEGSRYTEAFF,TRBV27,14,TRBJ1-1
CAWSPGTGDDGYTF,TRBV30,14,TRBJ1-2
CASSLGRGPFEAFF,TRBV28,14,TRBJ1-1
CASIRQGAGVKLFF,TRBV28,14,TRBJ1-4
CASSQPLRHSYEQYF,TRBV28,15,TRBJ2-7
CSSLGAGGGLDTQYF,TRBV29-1,15,TRBJ2-3
CASSNRGYEQYF,TRBV7-9,12,TRBJ2-7
CASSLGHSGNYGYTF,TRBV28,15,TRBJ1-2
CASSLSAGWEKLFF,TRBV5-6,14,TRBJ1-4
CASSNDSLNYGYTF,TRBV7-8,14,TRBJ1-2
CAISESADEKLFF,TRBV10-3,13,TRBJ1-4
CASSAYLGGPNEQFF,TRBV9,15,TRBJ2-1
CASSYPGGAVTGYTF,TRBV6-5,15,TRBJ1-2
CASNHLSGTGELFF,TRBV6-1,14,TRBJ2-2
CASSLDRGNSPLHF,TRBV5-1,14,TRBJ1-6
CASTTLQVNTGELFF,TRBV5-6,15,TRBJ2-2
CASSLFGQGATSHTDTQYF,TRBV27,19,TRBJ2-3
CASSLGGSGSIVEQYF,TRBV7-2,16,TRBJ2-7
CSVREGANYGYTF,TRBV29-1,13,TRBJ1-2
CASSRRTGDYGYTF,TRBV11-2,14,TRBJ1-2
CASRRRTVNTGELFF,TRBV6-6,15,TRBJ2-2
CASSNLLGSYEQYF,TRBV10-1,14,TRBJ2-7
CASSLSPYEQYF,TRBV7-6,12,TRBJ2-7
CASSRRYRIDTEAFF,TRBV16,15,TRBJ1-1
CASSYSYGAADTEAFF,TRBV6-5,16,TRBJ1-1
CATSRDRRHLKSGSDTQYF,TRBV15,19,TRBJ2-3
CASKGGNTGELFF,TRBV2,13,TRBJ2-2
CASRTGSTDTQYF,TRBV19,13,TRBJ2-3
CASSDSGVSPLHF,TRBV6-4,13,TRBJ1-6
CATSSPAGGLWNSPLHF,TRBV15,17,TRBJ1-6
CASSWAGGSYGYTF,TRBV5-6,14,TRBJ1-2
CASSTGTDGPQHF,TRBV5-4,13,TRBJ1-5
CASSPTSGGLAKNIQYF,TRBV11-2,17,TRBJ2-4
CASSPDSGNTIYF,TRBV7-2,13,TRBJ1-3
CAWSVGPELRAQYF,TRBV30,14,TRBJ2-3
CASSPSRGEQYF,TRBV7-9,12,TRBJ2-7
CASSEGRGQGWETQYF,TRBV6-1,16,TRBJ2-5
CASRRLAGGPRDTQYF,TRBV5-6,16,TRBJ2-3
CASSPAGTNEKLFF,TRBV6-5,14,TRBJ1-4
CASRPVDRSGYTF,TRBV27,13,TRBJ1-2
CASRRTGGRDEQYF,TRBV19,14,TRBJ2-7
CASSGTSGRGYEQYF,TRBV9,15,TRBJ2-7
CASGLAGNEQFF,TRBV28,12,TRBJ2-1
CASSQGHRGNEQFF,TRBV4-3,14,TRBJ2-1
CASSLATAGIDNEQFF,TRBV11-3,16,TRBJ2-1
CAISARAGANVLTF,TRBV10-3,14,TRBJ2-6
CASSLEPGTALGEKLFF,TRBV5-1,17,TRBJ1-4
CASSTALAHEQYF,TRBV7-6,13,TRBJ2-7